This T cell receptor (beta chain) originates from a study of blood T cell repertoires in COVID-19. Background on the study: Some COVID-19 samples were acute and others convalescent; all came from the United States, Italy and Spain.

There are 15 residues in the CDR3. Deletions cut 3 bases from V and 0 bases from J, with 10 bases between. Germline CDR1 is SGHKS and CDR2 is YYEKEE (reference sequence). Produced via immunoSEQ multiplex PCR; TCRdb's table is partial and in-frame only. The profile shows roughly 190,000 clones, around 84% of them singletons. The sequencing sample was made of PBMCs or T cells enriched from blood (not recorded which). The clonotype was recovered from a woman between 25 and 40 years old who had been exposed to COVID-19. The rearrangement uses TRBV5-5 and TRBJ1-3, with a weak D call TRBD1 (5 bases). The CDR3 DNA is TGTGCCAGCAGCTACGCAGGGTTCTCTGGAAACACCATATATTTT. The encoded protein is CASSYAGFSGNTIYF.